The clone carrying this T cell receptor (beta chain) came up a few times. Its antigen is not known. A 5'RACE reaction primed in the constant segment made cDNA libraries of TCR alpha and TCR beta, and these carried sample barcodes and UMIs. TCRdb ran MiXCR on the 5' RACE reads and lists one entry per CDR3 protein. The sample records fewer than 700,000 distinct CDR3 sequences, about 20% being singletons. Germline V gene lookup returns CDR1 SQVTM and CDR2 ANQGSEA. The CDR3 runs to 15 residues. Trimming removed 5 bases at V and 0 bases at J, with 16 bases between. This specimen comes from a study of T-cell memory formation after mild COVID-19. Study-wide background: Most TCR clusters belonged to a single donor. Findings and caveats of the study: Those CD4+ clones that contracted were mainly in CM and EM (CD8+ ones in EMRA). A second wave expanding day 15 to 37 was CD4+-biased; contracting clones were balanced.

The chain uses TRBV29-1 and TRBJ1-2; D is possibly TRBD1 (5 bases). This sequence was found in an adult woman who had mild COVID-19 (a few samples of this study predate the infection). Cell type and time point are not known. Sequenced sample: PBMCs or a T cell subset sorted from them (not recorded which). CDR3 residues: CSVSGHRSSNYGYTF. CDR3 nucleotides: TGCAGCGTTTCTGGCCACAGGTCCTCTAACTATGGCTACACCTTC.